These 8 T cell receptor beta chains originate from one sample sequenced in a study of shared clonotypes between healthy human individuals. Some clones are missing from TCRdb's copy, which holds only in-frame ones; the method was immunoSEQ multiplex PCR. The table has approximately 720,000 clones, more than 70% seen once; the top ten hold approximately 1.8%. The sequenced sample was memory CD4+ T cells sorted from blood. Subset: CD45RA-negative fraction. The source is a woman in her twenties or thirties in good health.

The V and J genes are TRBV5-1 and TRBJ2-6; possible D gene TRBD1, 7 bases. V dropped 4 bases and J dropped 3 bases, with 8 bases sitting between them. CDR3 length: 14 residues. Per germline, CDR1 SGHRS and CDR2 YFSETQ. CDR3 nucleotides: TGCGCCAGCAGCCAGGGGGGTGGGGCCAACGTCCTGACTTTC. It codes for CASSQGGGANVLTF.

This clone was observed at least ten times. The chain links TRBV5-6 to TRBJ1-4; possible D gene TRBD1, 5 bases. The V end was cut by 6 bases, the J end by 14 bases, with 20 bases between. This CDR3 is 13 amino acids long. Germline CDR1 SGHDT, CDR2 YYEEEE. The CDR3 here is CASNLWLTELLFF. In DNA, the CDR3 is TGTGCCAGCAACCTCTGGCTGACAGAGTTGCTGTTTTTT. Drawing the rest from reference TRBV5-6 and TRBJ1-4, the complete variable domain is DAGVTQSPTHLIKTRGQQVTLRCSPKSGHDTVSWYQQALGQGPQFIFQYYEEEERQRGNFPDRFSGHQFPNYSSELNVNALLLGDSALYLCASNLWLTELLFFGSGTQLSVL.

The CDR3 sequence: CASSLEVGEQYF. For the CDR3, the DNA is TGTGCCAGCAGCTTAGAGGTCGGCGAGCAGTACTTC. This rearrangement joins TRBV11-2 to TRBJ2-7; no definite D call. The CDR3 runs 12 residues. V lost 0 bases, J lost 6 bases, and 6 bases lay in between. From germline, CDR1 is SGHAT and CDR2 FQNNGV.

This CDR3 is CASSVLALTTLAKNIQYF. CDR3 sequence (DNA): TGTGCCAGCAGCGTCCTAGCACTAACCACACTAGCCAAAAACATTCAGTACTTC. The V gene is TRBV7-2, the J gene TRBJ2-4, with D tentatively TRBD2 (5 bases). Germline V gives CDR1 SGHTA, CDR2 FQGNSA. The CDR3 loop spans 18 amino acids. Trimming left V 5 bases short and J 0 bases short, with 20 bases between.

The chain links TRBV19 to TRBJ2-5; 8 positions match TRBD2. Germline V gives CDR1 LNHDA, CDR2 SQIVND (reference sequence). After removal of 5 bases from V and 5 bases from J, the junction contained 10 bases not matched to a gene. The CDR3 sequence is 15 residues long. CDR3 amino acids: CASSSGSTSVETQYF. The CDR3 DNA reads as TGTGCCAGTAGTTCCGGGTCGACTAGCGTGGAGACCCAGTACTTC. The whole variable domain, filled in from reference TRBV19 and TRBJ2-5, reads DGGITQSPKYLFRKEGQNVTLSCEQNLNHDAMYWYRQDPGQGLRLIYYSQIVNDFQKGDIAEGYSVSREKKESFPLTVTSAQKNPTAFYLCASSSGSTSVETQYFGPGTRLLVL.

This clone was recorded only once. The chain couples TRBV27 to TRBJ2-4; D remains ambiguous. Germline CDR1 and CDR2: MNHEY and SMNVEV (reference sequence). V was cut by 2 bases and J by 7 bases, with 9 bases left in between. The CDR3 runs to 13 residues. CDR3 DNA: TGTGCCAGCAGTTTAACTCCGGGTAACATTCAGTACTTC. Protein product: CASSLTPGNIQYF.

This clone has ten or more counts. The chain links TRBV7-2 to TRBJ2-1, with 9 bases lining up with TRBD2. The CDR3 runs to 16 residues. Per germline, CDR1 SGHTA and CDR2 FQGNSA. Losses at the gene ends were 5 bases for V and 7 bases for J; bases not matched to a gene: 12. The DNA of the CDR3 is TGTGCCAGCAGCGCAAGGGGCGGGAGGGCCCTAAATGAGCAGTTCTTC. It is translated as CASSARGGRALNEQFF.

This chain uses TRBV6-5 with TRBJ1-1; D might be TRBD1 (5 bases). This CDR3 spans 14 amino acids. Trimming shortened V by 0 bases and J by 6 bases, and 11 bases separated the two germline ends. CDR1 and CDR2 from the germline V gene are MNHEY and SVGAGI. CDR3 sequence: CASSYSKRGPEAFF. In nucleotides, the CDR3 is TGTGCCAGCAGTTACTCGAAACGGGGCCCTGAAGCTTTCTTT.